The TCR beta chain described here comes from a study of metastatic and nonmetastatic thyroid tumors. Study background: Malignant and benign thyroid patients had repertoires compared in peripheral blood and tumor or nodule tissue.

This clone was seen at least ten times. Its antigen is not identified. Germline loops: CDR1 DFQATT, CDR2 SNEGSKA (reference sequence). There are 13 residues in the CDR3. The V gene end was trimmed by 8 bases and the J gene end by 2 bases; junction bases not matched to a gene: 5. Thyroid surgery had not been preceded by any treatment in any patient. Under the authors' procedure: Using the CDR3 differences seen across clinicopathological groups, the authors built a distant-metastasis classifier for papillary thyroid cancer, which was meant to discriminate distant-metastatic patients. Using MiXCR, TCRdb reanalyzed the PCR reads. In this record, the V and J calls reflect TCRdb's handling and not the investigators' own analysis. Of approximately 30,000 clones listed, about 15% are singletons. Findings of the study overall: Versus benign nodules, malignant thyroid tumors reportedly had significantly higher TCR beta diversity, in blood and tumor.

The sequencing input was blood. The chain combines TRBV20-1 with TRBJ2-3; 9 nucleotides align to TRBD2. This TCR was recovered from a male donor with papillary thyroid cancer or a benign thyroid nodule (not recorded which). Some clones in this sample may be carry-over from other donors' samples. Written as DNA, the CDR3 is TGCAGTTGTAGCGGGAGTTACACAGATACGCAGTATTTT. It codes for CSCSGSYTDTQYF.